These 23 T cell receptor beta chains were sequenced from one sample in a study of blood T cell repertoires in COVID-19. Using immunoSEQ multiplex PCR, the repertoire was profiled, and TCRdb retains in-frame clones only, with some absent. The sample yields 160,000 or so clones, 82% seen once. Material: peripheral blood. The source of these receptors is a woman in her sixties or seventies with acute or convalescent COVID-19.

The chain uses TRBV7-9 and TRBJ2-6; weak D call: TRBD1 (5 bases). Germline assignment: CDR1 SEHNR and CDR2 FQNEAQ (reference sequence). V was pared by 3 bases and J by 0 bases, with 15 bases between. This CDR3 has 18 residues. The CDR3 DNA sequence: TGTGCCAGCAGCTTTCGTGTGGGGCCTCTCTCTGGGGCCAACGTCCTGACTTTC. Protein sequence: CASSFRVGPLSGANVLTF.

CDR3 in DNA: TGTGCCAGCAGGACCTGGGGGGGTCGCGACAATGAGCAGTTCTTC. Amino acids: CASRTWGGRDNEQFF. The chain uses TRBV28 and TRBJ2-1, with 7 positions matching TRBD2. The CDR3 totals 15 residues. The V gene's germline CDR1 is MDHEN and CDR2 SYDVKM. Trimming at V came to 6 bases and at J to 5 bases, leaving 10 bases not matched to a gene.

The J gene is TRBJ1-6, the V gene TRBV19; the match to TRBD1 covers 7 bases. J lost 7 bases, V lost 4 bases, and 4 bases had no gene match. Germline CDR1 reads LNHDA; CDR2 reads SQIVND (reference sequence). The CDR3 has 14 residues. In DNA form, the CDR3 reads TGTGCCAGTAGTACGGGACAGAACAATTCACCCCTCCACTTT. It encodes CASSTGQNNSPLHF.

This clone was detected a few times. The chain employs TRBV9 and TRBJ2-7; D is perhaps TRBD1 (6 bases). CDR1 is SGDLS and CDR2 is YYNGEE in the germline V gene. V lost 4 bases to trimming and J lost 5 bases, with 13 bases between them. The CDR3 is 13 residues long. In nucleotides, the CDR3 is TGTGCCAGCAGCTTTACAGGGATAGACGAGCAGTACTTC. Protein: CASSFTGIDEQYF. Full variable domain (missing parts from reference TRBV9 and TRBJ2-7): DSGVTQTPKHLITATGQRVTLRCSPRSGDLSVYWYQQSLDQGLQFLIQYYNGEERAKGNILERFSAQQFPDLHSELNLSSLELGDSALYFCASSFTGIDEQYFGPGTRLTVT.

There are a few counts of this clone. The rearrangement joins TRBV3-1 (or the pseudogene TRBV3-2) to TRBJ1-1; D is unresolved. Germline values: CDR1 LGHDT, CDR2 YNNKEL (reference sequence). The length of the CDR3 is 13 residues. V lost 0 bases and J lost 7, with 9 bases in between. DNA of the CDR3: TGTGCCAGCAGCCAAGATATCCGGGGTGAAGCTTTCTTT. Its translation is CASSQDIRGEAFF.

This sequence joins TRBV28 and TRBJ1-1, with D perhaps matching TRBD1 (5 bases). With 3 bases removed from V and 4 bases from J, the gap between germline ends came to 15 bases. The CDR3 consists of 15 residues. Germline V gene data show CDR1 as MDHEN and CDR2 as SYDVKM. CDR3 in amino acids: CASSFQRREGTEAFF. The CDR3, as DNA: TGTGCCAGCAGTTTTCAACGCAGGGAGGGCACTGAAGCTTTCTTT.

The V call is TRBV2, the J call TRBJ1-1, with 10 nucleotides matching TRBD1. Losses at the gene ends were 9 bases for V and 4 bases for J; bases not matched to a gene: 5. Germline CDR1 is SNHLY and CDR2 is FYNNEI. There are 13 residues in the CDR3. CDR3 nucleotide sequence: TGTGCCAGTAGACAGGGGGCAGGCACTGAAGCTTTCTTT. This codes for CASRQGAGTEAFF.

This clone was detected only once. V usage is TRBV7-2 and J usage is TRBJ2-5; 8 nucleotides match TRBD1. The CDR3 runs 14 residues. Germline V gene lookup returns CDR1 SGHTA and CDR2 FQGNSA. With V trimmed by 3 bases and J by 1 base, 1 base remained unmatched. The DNA for the CDR3 is TGTGCCAGCAGCTTCGGGACAGGCCAAGAGACCCAGTACTTC. It is translated as CASSFGTGQETQYF.

J is TRBJ2-1 and V is TRBV6-1; possibly TRBD2 for D (7 bases). Germline V gene lookup returns CDR1 MNHNS and CDR2 SASEGT. V was pared by 4 bases and J by 4 bases, with 17 bases between. The CDR3 extends over 16 amino acids. This chain's CDR3 is CASSVIGGGSYNEQFF. As DNA, the CDR3 is TGTGCCAGCAGTGTCATAGGGGGGGGGTCGTACAATGAGCAGTTCTTC.

The chain links TRBV19 to TRBJ1-5; 7 bases map to TRBD1. V shed 1 base and J 6 bases; nucleotides not matched to a gene: 12. The germline V gene has CDR1 LNHDA and CDR2 SQIVND (reference sequence). The CDR3 loop spans 17 amino acids. The CDR3 region is CASSIGRTGSLFQPQHF. The CDR3 region has the DNA TGTGCCAGTAGTATAGGGCGGACAGGTTCTCTTTTTCAGCCCCAGCATTTT.

V gene TRBV2 combines with J gene TRBJ2-7; D might be TRBD2 (5 bases). This CDR3 has 12 residues. Trimming took 8 bases from V and 3 from J, leaving 11 bases between them. Germline values: CDR1 SNHLY, CDR2 FYNNEI. DNA for the CDR3: TGTGCCAGCCGGCGGGCAGGCTACGAGCAGTACTTC. It encodes CASRRAGYEQYF.

V usage is TRBV11-1 and J usage is TRBJ1-1; D may be TRBD1 (5 bases). The CDR3 totals 13 residues. V was pared by 3 bases and J by 1 base, with 6 bases between. The germline V gene encodes CDR1 SGHAT and CDR2 FQDESV (reference sequence). CDR3: CASSLGRNTEAFF. In nucleotides, the CDR3 is TGTGCCAGCAGCTTGGGGCGGAACACTGAAGCTTTCTTT.

J is TRBJ2-4 and V is TRBV19; TRBD1 aligns across 8 bases. Germline-derived CDR1 and CDR2 are LNHDA and SQIVND (reference sequence). V shed 3 bases and J 1 base; nucleotides not matched to a gene: 5. The CDR3 is made up of 16 amino acids. This CDR3 is CASSMAGGKAKNIQYF. The CDR3, as DNA: TGTGCCAGTAGTATGGCAGGGGGCAAGGCCAAAAACATTCAGTACTTC.

The chain recombines TRBV7-2 with TRBJ2-1; TRBD2 matches 8 bases. There are 14 residues in the CDR3. Looked up from germline, CDR1 is SGHTA and CDR2 is FQGNSA. J gave up 6 bases and V 7 bases, and 8 bases lay outside the gene matches. The CDR3 here is CASTLGLDSNEQFF. As DNA, the CDR3 is TGTGCCAGCACCTTGGGACTAGATAGCAATGAGCAGTTCTTC.

J is TRBJ2-6 and V is TRBV15; 10 bases fit TRBD2. Germline-derived CDR1 and CDR2 are LNHNV and YYDKDF (reference sequence). The CDR3 extends over 19 amino acids. With V trimmed by 1 base and J by 2 bases, 8 bases remained unmatched. CDR3: CATSRGLPGLATGANVLTF. The CDR3 region has the DNA TGTGCCACCAGCAGAGGGCTACCGGGACTAGCGACTGGGGCCAACGTCCTGACTTTC. Combining the CDR3 with reference TRBV15 and TRBJ2-6 gives the whole variable domain DAMVIQNPRYQVTQFGKPVTLSCSQTLNHNVMYWYQQKSSQAPKLLFHYYDKDFNNEADTPDNFQSRRPNTSFCFLDIRSPGLGDTAMYLCATSRGLPGLATGANVLTFGAGSRLTVL.

The chain uses TRBV28 and TRBJ2-7, with a possible D match to TRBD2 (7 bases). Germline CDR1 reads MDHEN; CDR2 reads SYDVKM. There are 13 residues in the CDR3. V was trimmed by 3 bases and J by 7 bases, leaving 13 bases between them. The CDR3 reads CASSFRGAKEQYF. CDR3 nucleotide sequence: TGTGCCAGCAGTTTCCGGGGGGCGAAAGAGCAGTACTTC.

V and J are TRBV20-1 and TRBJ2-2; D is unresolved. CDR1 DFQATT and CDR2 SNEGSKA come from the germline V gene (reference sequence). V shed 5 bases and J shed 8 bases, with 12 bases lying between them. The CDR3 totals 12 residues. CDR3 in amino acids: CSAREAPGELFF. CDR3 in DNA: TGCAGTGCTCGTGAGGCTCCGGGGGAGCTGTTTTTT.

The rearrangement links TRBV7-8 to TRBJ1-6, with TRBD1 as a possible D gene (6 bases). This CDR3 comprises 15 residues. Germline CDR1 SGHVS, CDR2 FQNEAQ. V gave up 6 bases and J gave up 6 bases, with 15 bases separating them. This chain's CDR3 is CASSSQGIGNSPLHF. DNA of the CDR3: TGTGCCAGCAGTTCTCAGGGGATTGGTAATTCACCCCTCCACTTT.

This clone was recorded once. Different DNA sequences within this sample yield the same CDR3. The chain employs TRBV7-2 and TRBJ1-2; the match to TRBD1 covers 9 bases. The germline gives CDR1 SGHTA, CDR2 FQGNSA. V lost 4 bases, J lost 4 bases, and 4 bases stayed unmatched. This CDR3 region has 14 residues. The CDR3 DNA reads TGTGCCAGCAGCTCGGACAGGGGTGGCTATGGCTACACCTTC. This sequence encodes CASSSDRGGYGYTF.

The chain uses TRBV28 and TRBJ2-1, with D possibly TRBD2 on 7 matching bases. The V and J ends lost 5 bases and 2 bases respectively, with 13 bases between them. The CDR3 is made up of 15 amino acids. CDR1 and CDR2 (germline): MDHEN, SYDVKM. CDR3 DNA sequence: TGTGCCAGCAGTCCCCCGGGGGGCGCCTACAATGAGCAGTTCTTC. Translated: CASSPPGGAYNEQFF.

This clone was picked up a small number of times. The chain uses TRBV7-2 and TRBJ1-3; 10 nucleotides line up with TRBD1. Germline loops: CDR1 SGHTA, CDR2 FQGNSA. CDR3 size: 16 residues. With V trimmed by 6 bases and J by 0 bases, 5 bases remained unmatched. CDR3 protein: CASSQTGGASGNTIYF. CDR3 DNA: TGTGCCAGCAGTCAGACAGGGGGCGCCTCTGGAAACACCATATATTTT.

V and J are TRBV3-1 (or the pseudogene TRBV3-2) and TRBJ1-2; D is undetermined. Deletions cut 2 bases from V and 3 bases from J, with 4 bases between. CDR3 size: 12 residues. CDR1 and CDR2 from the germline V gene are LGHDT and YNNKEL (reference sequence). The CDR3 nucleotides are TGTGCCAGCAGCCAAAGCTACTATGGCTACACCTTC. Amino acid sequence: CASSQSYYGYTF.

The V and J genes are TRBV6-5 and TRBJ2-2; D unclear. The CDR3 spans 14 residues. V was clipped by 4 bases and J by 1 base, with 7 bases between them. Germline-derived CDR1 and CDR2 are MNHEY and SVGAGI. CDR3: CASSLAQNTGELFF. The CDR3 nucleotides read TGTGCCAGCAGTTTGGCACAGAACACCGGGGAGCTGTTTTTT.